A single T cell receptor beta chain is shown here with its context. The target antigen is unknown. The CDR3 length is 13 residues. V lost 2 bases and J 3 bases, leaving 8 bases between the germline ends. The germline V gene has CDR1 KGHSY and CDR2 FQNENV. This sample was included in a study of PD-1 blockade in classical Hodgkin lymphoma. Some clones are missing from TCRdb's copy, which holds only in-frame ones; the method was immunoSEQ multiplex PCR. The table has just under 45,000 clones, roughly three quarters seen once; the top ten hold roughly 2.8%. No patient escaped relapse after autologous stem cell transplantation, and brentuximab vedotin exposure varied. Study observations and caveats: Partial responders and progressors had significantly lower baseline TCR diversity. Nothing has yet pinned down what causes the repertoire differences, possibly disease activity or prior therapy.

The clonotype originates from a human donor with classical Hodgkin lymphoma. The specimen comprised peripheral blood mononuclear cells (PBMCs), sampled before the second cycle of nivolumab. The chain links TRBV16 to TRBJ2-7; D remains unclear. The CDR3 DNA sequence: TGTGCCAGCAGCCAAGACACTGGCTACGAGCAGTACTTC. Its protein is CASSQDTGYEQYF.